This entry lists 28 T cell receptor beta chains sequenced from one sample in a study of metastatic and nonmetastatic thyroid tumors. TCRdb called clones again from the PCR reads with MiXCR. This table has around 44,000 clones, approximately 28% appearing once. No treatment had been given to any patient before thyroid surgery. Input material: blood. Receptors were obtained from a male donor with papillary thyroid cancer or a benign thyroid nodule (not recorded which). Some clones in this sample may be carry-over from other donors' samples.

The rearrangement joins TRBV7-2 to TRBJ2-6, with D tentatively TRBD1 or TRBD2 (5 bases each). This CDR3 has 17 residues. V was trimmed by 0 bases and J by 0 bases, leaving 9 bases between them. Per the germline V gene, CDR1 is SGHTA and CDR2 is FQGNSA. This CDR3 reads CASSLAGTDSGANVLTF. CDR3 sequence (DNA): TGTGCCAGCAGCTTAGCCGGGACGGACTCTGGGGCCAACGTCCTGACTTTC.

This clone was detected only a few times. The chain is built from TRBV12-3 or TRBV12-4 and TRBJ2-7; D may be TRBD2 (6 bases). There are 12 residues in the CDR3. Trimming took off 7 bases at V and 7 bases at J, with 14 bases between the two ends. The CDR3 sequence is CASKGRDWEQYF. The DNA of the CDR3 is TGTGCCAGCAAAGGACGGGACTGGGAGCAGTACTTC.

V usage is TRBV2 and J usage is TRBJ2-7; the match to TRBD2 covers 8 bases. CDR1 and CDR2 from the germline V gene are SNHLY and FYNNEI. V was clipped by 10 bases and J by 3 bases; unmatched bases: 20. This CDR3 is built from 17 residues. The CDR3 DNA follows: TGTGCCAACCTTGCCGAGGTCAGCGGGAGCTTTAACTACGAGCAGTACTTC. The encoded protein is CANLAEVSGSFNYEQYF.

The J gene is TRBJ2-7, the V gene TRBV27; D gene ambiguous. V shed 4 bases and J shed 4 bases, with 14 bases lying between them. CDR3 length: 14 amino acids. CDR1 is MNHEY and CDR2 is SMNVEV in the germline V gene (reference sequence). DNA for the CDR3: TGTGCCAGCAGTTCTCTGACATTAGGATACGAGCAGTACTTC. It is translated as CASSSLTLGYEQYF.

This clone has more than one count but fewer than ten. This rearrangement joins TRBV12-3 or TRBV12-4 to TRBJ2-1; 9 bases fit TRBD1. This CDR3 region has 14 residues. With 7 bases clipped from V and 9 bases from J, the junction kept 10 bases outside the gene matches. CDR3 DNA sequence: TGTGCCAGCAATATTGGACAGGGGATAAGTGAGCAGTTCTTC. This encodes CASNIGQGISEQFF.

The V gene is TRBV2, the J gene TRBJ2-7, with 12 positions matching TRBD2. V was pared by 7 bases and J by 4 bases, with 5 bases of the junction left unmatched. The CDR3 contains 14 residues. Germline lookup yields CDR1 SNHLY and CDR2 FYNNEI. CDR3 nucleotide sequence: TGTGCCAGCATTCCGACTAGCGGGAGTTACGAGCAGTACTTC. As protein: CASIPTSGSYEQYF.

The V call is TRBV20-1, the J call TRBJ2-7; D gene uncertain. Germline V gene sequence: CDR1 DFQATT, CDR2 SNEGSKA (reference sequence). The V end was cut by 0 bases, the J end by 3 bases, with 9 bases between. CDR3 size: 13 residues. The CDR3 DNA sequence: TGCAGTGCTAGAGAACGGAATGACTACGAGCAGTACTTC. Protein product: CSARERNDYEQYF.

The gene calls are TRBV20-1 and TRBJ1-5, with 9 nucleotides matching TRBD1. CDR1 and CDR2 from the germline V gene are DFQATT and SNEGSKA (reference sequence). This CDR3 region has 12 residues. CDR3 nucleotide sequence: TGCAGCGCGGGACAGGGCGATCAGCCCCAGCATTTT. Translating it yields CSAGQGDQPQHF.

The rearrangement uses TRBV19 and TRBJ2-7, with D perhaps matching TRBD1 or TRBD2 (5 bases each). Trimming shortened V by 5 bases and J by 1 base, and 12 bases separated the two germline ends. The CDR3 length is 14 residues. The germline gives CDR1 LNHDA, CDR2 SQIVND (reference sequence). The CDR3 DNA reads TGTGCCAGTAGTGTCGACAGACTATCCTACGAGCAGTACTTC. Protein product: CASSVDRLSYEQYF.

In its sample, this clone was seen many times. The chain carries TRBV27 and TRBJ2-1, with 9 bases fitting TRBD1. CDR3 length: 15 amino acids. V shed 2 bases, J shed 10 bases, and the junction held 9 bases outside the gene matches. Germline V gene sequence: CDR1 MNHEY, CDR2 SMNVEV (reference sequence). CDR3 protein: CASSLTAPTGGEQFF. In DNA form, the CDR3 reads TGTGCCAGCAGTTTAACAGCTCCGACAGGGGGAGAGCAGTTCTTC.

This clone was seen repeatedly, ten times or more. The gene calls are TRBV6-1 and TRBJ2-3; 15 positions agree with TRBD2. V was clipped by 5 bases and J by 6 bases; unmatched bases: 3. The length of the CDR3 is 15 residues. In germline, CDR1 is MNHNS, CDR2 SASEGT. The CDR3 DNA follows: TGTGCCAGCAGTAATGGACTAGCGGGGGGGGATACGCAGTATTTT. Translated: CASSNGLAGGDTQYF.

The sample holds many counts of this clone. The chain combines TRBV4-1 with TRBJ1-2, with TRBD1 matching over 8 bases. The CDR3 totals 17 residues. The V segment lost 2 bases and the J segment 2 bases; nucleotides outside the gene matches: 10. Germline-derived CDR1 and CDR2 are MGHRA and YSYEKL. DNA for the CDR3: TGCGCCAGCAGCCAATCCTTCACAGGGGGAGCGAACTATGGCTACACCTTC. Translated: CASSQSFTGGANYGYTF.

Turning to this clone: Since a much larger clone is just one base distant, this may be a read error. V is TRBV4-3 and J is TRBJ2-1; 9 bases align to TRBD2. Germline CDR1 is LGHNA and CDR2 is YSLEER. This CDR3 spans 19 amino acids. With 3 bases clipped from V and 0 bases from J, the junction kept 12 bases outside the gene matches. Here the CDR3 DNA reads TGCGCCAGCAGCCACCCGGGACGAGCGGGAGGACCCTCCTACAATGAGCAGTTCTTC. Protein sequence: CASSHPGRAGGPSYNEQFF.

At least ten counts were recorded for this clone. The chain couples TRBV19 to TRBJ2-2; D may be TRBD1 (6 bases). CDR1 and CDR2 from the germline V gene are LNHDA and SQIVND (reference sequence). This CDR3 region has 16 residues. V was shortened by 4 bases and J by 1 base, with 13 bases between the two germline ends. This CDR3 is CASSTRTVWNTGELFF. CDR3 nucleotides: TGTGCCAGTAGTACCAGGACAGTCTGGAACACCGGGGAGCTGTTTTTT.

The chain links TRBV6-5 to TRBJ2-7, with D perhaps TRBD1 (6 bases). Looked up from germline, CDR1 is MNHEY and CDR2 is SVGAGI. Deletions cut 4 bases from V and 3 bases from J, with 16 bases between. This CDR3 comprises 15 residues. The CDR3 nucleotides read TGTGCCAGCAGTTTGACAGGAGTCAGAGTCTACGAGCAGTACTTC. Its protein product is CASSLTGVRVYEQYF.

This clone was found many times. The rearrangement uses TRBV9 and TRBJ1-5, with 9 bases identical to TRBD1. V shed 0 bases, J shed 6 bases, and the junction held 4 bases outside the gene matches. There are 15 residues in the CDR3. CDR1 is SGDLS, CDR2 YYNGEE, per germline. CDR3 nucleotide sequence: TGTGCCAGCAGCGTAGGACAGGGGGTCGGTCAGCCCCAGCATTTT. Amino acids: CASSVGQGVGQPQHF.

Relative to its sample, this clone is medium-sized. This rearrangement joins TRBV6-1 to TRBJ2-7, with D maybe TRBD1 (6 bases). CDR1 is MNHNS and CDR2 is SASEGT in the germline V gene. The V and J ends lost 4 bases and 2 bases respectively, with 15 bases between them. The CDR3 has 15 residues. CDR3 residues: CASSVGDKAAYEQYF. The CDR3 DNA reads TGTGCCAGCAGTGTAGGGGACAAGGCGGCCTACGAGCAGTACTTC.

The chain employs TRBV5-1 and TRBJ2-3, with 7 bases that match TRBD2. Germline loops: CDR1 SGHRS, CDR2 YFSETQ. There are 15 residues in the CDR3. V dropped 3 bases and J dropped 4; count of bases not matched to a gene: 8. DNA for the CDR3: TGCGCCAGCAGCTGGGGTGGACTAGAGGCAGATACGCAGTATTTT. It encodes CASSWGGLEADTQYF.

This clone showed up many times. J is TRBJ2-5 and V is TRBV2, with TRBD1 identical over 8 bases. The CDR3 loop spans 14 amino acids. Germline CDR1 SNHLY, CDR2 FYNNEI. The V and J ends lost 6 bases and 4 bases, in that order; junction bases with no gene match: 7. Here the CDR3 reads CASSWDRSPETQYF. CDR3 nucleotides: TGTGCCAGCAGCTGGGACAGGAGCCCAGAGACCCAGTACTTC.

This clone was counted between two and nine times. In nucleotides, the CDR3 is TGTGCCAGCACCCCGGGGTGGTCTGTGAACACTGAAGCTTTCTTT. Translating it yields CASTPGWSVNTEAFF. The rearrangement uses TRBV28 and TRBJ1-1, with D hard to call. Germline lookup yields CDR1 MDHEN and CDR2 SYDVKM. Between the trimmed V and J ends, which lost 7 bases and 0 bases, there was a span of 15 bases. The length of the CDR3 is 15 residues.

This clone has a count of ten or more. Possible read error: a much larger clone is one base away. The CDR3 reads CASSLQTFYGCTF. The CDR3 DNA sequence: TGTGCCAGCAGCCTACAGACTTTTTATGGCTGCACCTTC. The chain carries TRBV12-3 or TRBV12-4 and TRBJ1-2; D is uncertain. This CDR3 spans 13 amino acids.

This clone was seen many times. The V and J genes are TRBV6-1 and TRBJ2-5; D perhaps matches TRBD1 (5 bases). The CDR3 is 15 residues long. Germline lookup yields CDR1 MNHNS and CDR2 SASEGT. The ends were cut back, 2 bases at V and 3 bases at J, with 13 bases in the middle. The CDR3 coding sequence is TGTGCCAGCAGTGAACGTCAGGGTCGTGAAGAGACCCAGTACTTC. Translation: CASSERQGREETQYF.

Points on this clone: One end of the junction does not line up with germline, which may come from a read error. The V call is TRBV9, the J call TRBJ2-3, with a weak D call TRBD2 (6 bases). CDR1 and CDR2 (germline): SGDLS, YYNGEE. The CDR3 is made up of 16 amino acids. The CDR3 protein is CASSPYRDLCKDTQYF. CDR3 nucleotides: TGTGCAAGCAGCCCTTACCGGGACTTGTGCAAAGATACGCAGTATTTT.

In its sample, this clone ranks as medium-sized. The CDR3 protein is CASRTSGGSSYEQYF. The CDR3 bases are TGTGCCAGCAGGACTAGCGGGGGGAGCTCCTACGAGCAGTACTTC. The chain has TRBV12-3 or TRBV12-4 and TRBJ2-7, with 13 bases lining up with TRBD2. J lost 0 bases, V lost 6 bases, and 2 bases had no gene match. The CDR3 spans 15 residues.

The CDR3 is CASSRFPGFETQYF. DNA for the CDR3: TGTGCCAGCAGCCGTTTTCCGGGTTTTGAGACCCAGTACTTC. The V call is TRBV7-2, the J call TRBJ2-5, with no clear D. Germline CDR1 is SGHTA and CDR2 is FQGNSA. Trimming shortened V by 5 bases and J by 5 bases, and 15 bases separated the two germline ends. This CDR3 has 14 residues.

This clone was detected ten times or more. A much bigger clone sits one base away, suggesting this may be a read error. The chain is built from TRBV6-1 and TRBJ1-2; no firm D call. V lost 3 bases, J lost 7 bases, and 15 bases lay in between. The CDR3 sequence is 14 residues long. CDR1 and CDR2 (germline): MNHNS, SASEGT. The CDR3 region is CASSDGDSARGYTF. In nucleotides, the CDR3 is TGTGCCAGCAGTGACGGGGATTCCGCGCGTGGCTACACCTTC.

This clone was detected ten times or more. The chain recombines TRBV13 with TRBJ2-7, with D unclear. Trimming pared 0 bases from V and 3 bases from J, leaving 6 bases between. This CDR3 contains 13 residues. Per the germline V gene, CDR1 is PRHDT and CDR2 is FYEKMQ (reference sequence). In DNA, the CDR3 is TGTGCCAGCAGCTTAGGTCAAAGCTACGAGCAGTACTTC. Its protein product is CASSLGQSYEQYF.

This clone was counted at least ten times. The J gene is TRBJ2-7, the V gene TRBV20-1; D call uncertain. V gave up 6 bases and J gave up 0 bases, with 12 bases separating them. Germline-derived CDR1 and CDR2 are DFQATT and SNEGSKA (reference sequence). The CDR3 totals 13 residues. Written as DNA, the CDR3 is TGCAGTGCCAGCCCCCAAAACTCCTACGAGCAGTACTTC. Amino acids: CSASPQNSYEQYF.